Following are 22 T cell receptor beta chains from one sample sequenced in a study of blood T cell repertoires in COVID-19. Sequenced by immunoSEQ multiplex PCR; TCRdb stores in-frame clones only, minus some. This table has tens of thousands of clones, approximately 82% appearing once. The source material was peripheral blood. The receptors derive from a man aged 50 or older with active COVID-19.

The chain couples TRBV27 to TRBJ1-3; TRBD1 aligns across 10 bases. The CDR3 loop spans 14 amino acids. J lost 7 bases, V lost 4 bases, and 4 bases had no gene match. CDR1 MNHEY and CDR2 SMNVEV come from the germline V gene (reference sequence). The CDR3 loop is CASSSTGGDNTIYF. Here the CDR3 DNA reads TGTGCCAGCAGTTCGACAGGGGGCGACAACACCATATATTTT.

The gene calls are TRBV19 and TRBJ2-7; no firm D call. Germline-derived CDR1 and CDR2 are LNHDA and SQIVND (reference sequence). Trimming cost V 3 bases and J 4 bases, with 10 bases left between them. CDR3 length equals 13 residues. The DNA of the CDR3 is TGTGCCAGTAGTATCAACCTAGTGTACGAGCAGTACTTC. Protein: CASSINLVYEQYF.

The CDR3 sequence: CASSRGQGGEQFF. DNA of the CDR3: TGCGCCAGCAGTAGGGGACAGGGTGGTGAGCAGTTCTTC. The V call is TRBV10-1, the J call TRBJ2-1, with 9 bases lining up with TRBD1. CDR1 is WNHNN, CDR2 SYGVQD, per germline (reference sequence). Trimming removed 5 bases from V and 9 bases from J; junction bases left unmatched: 5. The CDR3 is made up of 13 amino acids.

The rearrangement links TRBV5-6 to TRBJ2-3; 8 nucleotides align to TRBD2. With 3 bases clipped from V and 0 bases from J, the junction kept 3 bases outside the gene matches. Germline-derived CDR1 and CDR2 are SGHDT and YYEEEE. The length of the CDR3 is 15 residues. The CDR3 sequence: CASSSKRGSTDTQYF. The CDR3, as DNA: TGTGCCAGCAGCTCAAAGCGGGGGAGCACAGATACGCAGTATTTT.

CDR3 DNA: TGTGCCAGCAGACTAGCGGGGGGGCCTTCCGAGCAGTACTTC. Its protein product is CASRLAGGPSEQYF. This chain connects TRBV5-4 to TRBJ2-7, with 13 bases aligning to TRBD2. This CDR3 contains 14 residues. The V segment lost 5 bases and the J segment 6 bases; nucleotides outside the gene matches: 5. Germline lookup yields CDR1 SGHNT and CDR2 YYREEE (reference sequence).

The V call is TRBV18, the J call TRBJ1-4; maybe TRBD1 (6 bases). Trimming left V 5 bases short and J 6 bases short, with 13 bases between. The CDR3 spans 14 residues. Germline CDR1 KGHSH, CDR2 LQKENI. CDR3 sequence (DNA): TGTGCCAGCTCATCCGGCCCAGGGGATGAAAAACTGTTTTTT. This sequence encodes CASSSGPGDEKLFF.

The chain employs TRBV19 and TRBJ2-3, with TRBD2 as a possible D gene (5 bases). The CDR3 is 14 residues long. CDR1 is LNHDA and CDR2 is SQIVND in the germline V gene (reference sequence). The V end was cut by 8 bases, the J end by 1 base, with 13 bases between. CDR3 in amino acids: CASCRGFGTDTQYF. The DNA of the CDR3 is TGTGCCAGTTGTCGGGGTTTTGGCACAGATACGCAGTATTTT.

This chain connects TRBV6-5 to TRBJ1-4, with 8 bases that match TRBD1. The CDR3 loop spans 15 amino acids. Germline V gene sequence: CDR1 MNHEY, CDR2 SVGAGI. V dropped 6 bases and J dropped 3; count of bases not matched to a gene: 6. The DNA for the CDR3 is TGTGCCAGCAGCTCAGGGGGCGCCCCTAATGAAAAACTGTTTTTT. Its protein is CASSSGGAPNEKLFF.

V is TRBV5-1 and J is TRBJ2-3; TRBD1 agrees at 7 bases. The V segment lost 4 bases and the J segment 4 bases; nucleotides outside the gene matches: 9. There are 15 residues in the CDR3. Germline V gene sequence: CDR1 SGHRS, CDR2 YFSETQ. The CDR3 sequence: CASSGQAGRADTQYF. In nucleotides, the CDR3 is TGCGCCAGCAGCGGACAGGCCGGTCGTGCAGATACGCAGTATTTT.

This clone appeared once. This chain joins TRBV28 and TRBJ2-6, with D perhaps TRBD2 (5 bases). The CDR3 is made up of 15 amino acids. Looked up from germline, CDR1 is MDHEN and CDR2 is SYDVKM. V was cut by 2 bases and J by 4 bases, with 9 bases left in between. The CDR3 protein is CASSLGSTGANVLTF. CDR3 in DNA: TGTGCCAGCAGTTTAGGGAGTACCGGGGCCAACGTCCTGACTTTC.

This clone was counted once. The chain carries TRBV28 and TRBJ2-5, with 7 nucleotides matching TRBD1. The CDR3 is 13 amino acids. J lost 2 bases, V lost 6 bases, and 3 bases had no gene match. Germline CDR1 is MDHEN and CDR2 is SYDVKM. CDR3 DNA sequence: TGTGCCAGCAGGGGACAGAATCAAGAGACCCAGTACTTC. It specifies CASRGQNQETQYF.

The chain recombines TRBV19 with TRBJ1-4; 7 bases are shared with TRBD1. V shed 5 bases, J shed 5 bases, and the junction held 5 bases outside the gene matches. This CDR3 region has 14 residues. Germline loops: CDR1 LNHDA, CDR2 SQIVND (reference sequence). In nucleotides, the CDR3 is TGTGCCAGTAGTTCCGGGACAGTCAATGAAAAACTGTTTTTT. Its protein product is CASSSGTVNEKLFF.

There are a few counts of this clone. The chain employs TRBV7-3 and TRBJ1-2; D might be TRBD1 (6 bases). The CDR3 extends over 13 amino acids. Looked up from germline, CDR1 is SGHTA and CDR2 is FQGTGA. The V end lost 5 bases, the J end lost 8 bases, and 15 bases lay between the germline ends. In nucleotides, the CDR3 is TGTGCCAGCAGCCTCGCGGGGGGCGAAGGCTACACCTTC. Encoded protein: CASSLAGGEGYTF.

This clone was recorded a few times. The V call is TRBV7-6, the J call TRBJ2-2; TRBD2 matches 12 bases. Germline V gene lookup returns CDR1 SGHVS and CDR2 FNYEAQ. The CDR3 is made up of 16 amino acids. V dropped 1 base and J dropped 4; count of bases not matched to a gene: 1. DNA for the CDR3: TGTGCCAGCAGCTTAGGGACTAGCGGGGCCACCGGGGAGCTGTTTTTT. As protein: CASSLGTSGATGELFF.

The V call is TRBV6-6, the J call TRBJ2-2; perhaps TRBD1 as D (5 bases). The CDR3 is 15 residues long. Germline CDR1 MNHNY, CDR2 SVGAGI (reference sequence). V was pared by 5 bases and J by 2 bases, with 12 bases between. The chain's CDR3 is CASSHDSRNTGELFF. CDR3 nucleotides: TGTGCCAGCAGTCACGACAGCCGAAACACCGGGGAGCTGTTTTTT.

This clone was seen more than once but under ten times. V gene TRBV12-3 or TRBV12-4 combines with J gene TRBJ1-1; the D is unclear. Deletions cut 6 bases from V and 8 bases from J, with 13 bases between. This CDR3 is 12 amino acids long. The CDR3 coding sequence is TGTGCCAGCAGGCTCGACCTAGCCGAAGCTTTCTTT. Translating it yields CASRLDLAEAFF.

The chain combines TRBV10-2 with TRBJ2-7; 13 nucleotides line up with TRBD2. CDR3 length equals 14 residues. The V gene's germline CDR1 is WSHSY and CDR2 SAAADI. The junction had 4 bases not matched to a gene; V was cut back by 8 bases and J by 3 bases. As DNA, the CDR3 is TGCGCCAGCGGCGGGACTAGCGGGAACTACGAGCAGTACTTC. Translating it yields CASGGTSGNYEQYF.

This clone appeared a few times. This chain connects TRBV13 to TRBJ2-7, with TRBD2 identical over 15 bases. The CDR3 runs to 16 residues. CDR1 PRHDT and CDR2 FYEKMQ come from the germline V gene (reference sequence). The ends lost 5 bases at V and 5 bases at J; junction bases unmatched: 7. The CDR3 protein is CASSPGLAGGWNEQYF. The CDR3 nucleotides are TGTGCCAGCAGCCCGGGACTAGCGGGGGGCTGGAACGAGCAGTACTTC.

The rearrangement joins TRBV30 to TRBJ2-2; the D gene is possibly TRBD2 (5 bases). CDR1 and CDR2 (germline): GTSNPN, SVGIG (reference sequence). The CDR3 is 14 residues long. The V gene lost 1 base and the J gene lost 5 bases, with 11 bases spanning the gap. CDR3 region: CAWSGEGWTGELFF. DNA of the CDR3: TGTGCCTGGAGTGGCGAGGGTTGGACCGGGGAGCTGTTTTTT.

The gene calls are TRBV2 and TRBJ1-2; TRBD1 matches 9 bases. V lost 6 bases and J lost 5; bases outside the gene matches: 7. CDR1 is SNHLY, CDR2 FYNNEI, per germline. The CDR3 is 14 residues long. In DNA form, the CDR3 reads TGTGCCAGCAGCGATACAGGGGGCTGGTATGGCTACACCTTC. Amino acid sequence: CASSDTGGWYGYTF. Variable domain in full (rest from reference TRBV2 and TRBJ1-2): EPEVTQTPSHQVTQMGQEVILRCVPISNHLYFYWYRQILGQKVEFLVSFYNNEISEKSEIFDDQFSVERPDGSNFTLKIRSTKLEDSAMYFCASSDTGGWYGYTFGSGTRLTVV.

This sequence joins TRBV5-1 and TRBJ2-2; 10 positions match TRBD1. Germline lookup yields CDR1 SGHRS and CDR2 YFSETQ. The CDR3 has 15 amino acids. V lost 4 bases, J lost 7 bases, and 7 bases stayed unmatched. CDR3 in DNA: TGCGCCAGCAGCCCCGACAGGGGGCAGATCGGGGAGCTGTTTTTT. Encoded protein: CASSPDRGQIGELFF.

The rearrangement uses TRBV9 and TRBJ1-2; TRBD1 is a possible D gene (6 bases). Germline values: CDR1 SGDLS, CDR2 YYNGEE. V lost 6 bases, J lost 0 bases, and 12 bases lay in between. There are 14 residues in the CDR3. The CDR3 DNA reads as TGTGCCAGCAACCCGACAGGTGCTAACTATGGCTACACCTTC. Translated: CASNPTGANYGYTF. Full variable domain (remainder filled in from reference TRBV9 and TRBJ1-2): DSGVTQTPKHLITATGQRVTLRCSPRSGDLSVYWYQQSLDQGLQFLIQYYNGEERAKGNILERFSAQQFPDLHSELNLSSLELGDSALYFCASNPTGANYGYTFGSGTRLTVV.